The 32 T cell receptor beta chains in this list originate from one sample, sequenced in a study of T cells in Graves' hyperthyroidism and ophthalmopathy. From RNA transcripts, TCR beta CDR3 regions were amplified. The primer set for the first-round RT-PCR of the TCR CDR3 was HTBI. TCRdb itself ran the multiplex PCR reads through MiXCR, one entry per CDR3 protein. The sample carries some 760,000 distinct CDR3 sequences, 14% recorded once. Sequenced sample: blood. All receptors derive from a woman aged 18-29 years with Graves' hyperthyroidism.

The chain joins TRBV28 to TRBJ1-2, with 10 positions matching TRBD1. The CDR3 runs 17 residues. The ends lost 4 bases at V and 2 bases at J; junction bases unmatched: 10. CDR1 and CDR2 (germline): MDHEN, SYDVKM. The DNA of the CDR3 is TGTGCCAGCAGTTCCCCAGGGATGACAGGGGGCAACTATGGCTACACCTTC. It yields the protein CASSSPGMTGGNYGYTF.

This rearrangement joins TRBV12-3 or TRBV12-4 to TRBJ2-7; D unclear. CDR3 size: 13 residues. Trimming stripped 5 bases from V and 3 bases from J, with 11 bases between. CDR3 protein: CASSPSQYYEQYF. DNA for the CDR3: TGTGCCAGCAGTCCGTCACAGTACTACGAGCAGTACTTC.

This clonotype was detected a few times. The rearrangement uses TRBV7-2 and TRBJ2-7, with TRBD2 identical over 10 bases. V lost 5 bases to trimming and J lost 0 bases; unmatched junction nucleotides: 10. CDR1 and CDR2 (germline): SGHTA, FQGNSA. This CDR3 contains 17 residues. CDR3 sequence: CASSEGPAGGLSYEQYF. As DNA, the CDR3 is TGTGCCAGCAGCGAGGGACCAGCGGGAGGGCTCTCCTACGAGCAGTACTTC.

Only one count was recorded for this clonotype. The V gene is TRBV29-1, the J gene TRBJ2-5; 9 nucleotides match TRBD2. CDR3 length: 15 amino acids. The germline CDR1 and CDR2 sequences are SQVTM and ANQGSEA. V lost 6 bases, J lost 4 bases, and 12 bases stayed unmatched. As DNA, the CDR3 is TGCAGCGTGGGCCCGGGCGCGGGAGGGGGAGAGACCCAGTACTTC. Translating it yields CSVGPGAGGGETQYF.

Points on this clonotype: Given the absence of the conserved phenylalanine or tryptophan at the CDR3 end, a read error is likely. J is TRBJ1-3 and V is TRBV11-2; D gene unclear. This CDR3 comprises 17 residues. The ends were cut back, 9 bases at V and 0 bases at J, with 21 bases in the middle. Per germline, CDR1 SGHAT and CDR2 FQNNGV. The CDR3 reads CASSPTWRLSSGNTIYL. DNA for the CDR3: TGTGCCAGTAGCCCCACTTGGCGATTGAGCTCTGGAAACACCATATATTTA.

The chain carries TRBV6-5 and TRBJ1-5, with a possible D match to TRBD1 (5 bases). CDR1 MNHEY and CDR2 SVGAGI come from the germline V gene. V shed 2 bases and J shed 6 bases, with 17 bases lying between them. The CDR3 is 16 amino acids. Written as DNA, the CDR3 is TGTGCCAGCAGTTACCCTGGGGATCAGGGTGGTCAGCCCCAGCATTTT. Protein sequence: CASSYPGDQGGQPQHF.

This chain connects TRBV29-1 to TRBJ2-7; a weak D match, TRBD2 (5 bases). The CDR3 is made up of 13 amino acids. V lost 4 bases to trimming and J lost 2 bases, with 12 bases between them. Germline V gene sequence: CDR1 SQVTM, CDR2 ANQGSEA. CDR3 sequence (DNA): TGCAGCGTTGTATCCAAGCGGACCTACGAGCAGTACTTC. Protein product: CSVVSKRTYEQYF.

In its sample, this clonotype was seen many times. The V and J genes are TRBV7-3 and TRBJ2-2; D is ambiguous. The germline gives CDR1 SGHTA, CDR2 FQGTGA. The V gene lost 5 bases and the J gene lost 6 bases, with 10 bases spanning the gap. The CDR3 spans 13 residues. The CDR3 loop reads CASSAIGPGELFF. CDR3 in DNA: TGTGCCAGCAGCGCCATCGGGCCCGGGGAGCTGTTTTTT.

The chain couples TRBV20-1 to TRBJ2-7, with a tentative D call TRBD2 (6 bases). The CDR3 is 11 amino acids. Germline CDR1 is DFQATT and CDR2 is SNEGSKA (reference sequence). V lost 3 bases and J 9 bases, leaving 12 bases between the germline ends. The DNA of the CDR3 is TGCAGTGCTAGTGGGCCGCGGGGGCAGTACTTC. Protein product: CSASGPRGQYF.

As concerns this clonotype: This may be a read error, as it is one base from a much larger clone. This chain connects TRBV30 to TRBJ1-5, with TRBD1 matching over 10 bases. In germline, CDR1 is GTSNPN, CDR2 SVGIG (reference sequence). This CDR3 has 14 residues. The CDR3 loop reads CAWSQGQGIQPQRF. For the CDR3, the DNA is TGTGCCTGGAGTCAGGGACAGGGGATTCAGCCCCAGCGTTTT.

This clonotype was counted at least ten times. V and J are TRBV18 and TRBJ2-7; 10 nucleotides align to TRBD1. From germline, CDR1 is KGHSH and CDR2 LQKENI. The CDR3 spans 15 residues. With 3 bases clipped from V and 4 bases from J, the junction kept 6 bases outside the gene matches. The CDR3 DNA reads as TGTGCCAGCTCACCCCCCGGGACAGGGGTTTACGAGCAGTACTTC. It is translated as CASSPPGTGVYEQYF.

This clonotype was observed a few times. The chain employs TRBV7-9 and TRBJ1-6; D not certain. The CDR3 extends over 13 amino acids. Germline V gene sequence: CDR1 SEHNR, CDR2 FQNEAQ (reference sequence). Trimming removed 1 base at V and 10 bases at J, with 8 bases between. In DNA, the CDR3 is TGTGCCAGCAGCTTAGTCCCTAACTCACCCCTCCACTTT. Its protein product is CASSLVPNSPLHF.

The V and J genes are TRBV5-1 and TRBJ2-3; TRBD2 might be the D (5 bases). V was cut by 5 bases and J by 0 bases, with 13 bases left in between. The germline V gene has CDR1 SGHRS and CDR2 YFSETQ. The CDR3 is 15 amino acids. CDR3 residues: CASRSGAPSTDTQYF. CDR3 nucleotide sequence: TGCGCCAGCAGGAGCGGCGCTCCTAGCACAGATACGCAGTATTTT.

This clonotype was counted ten times or more. V is TRBV12-3 or TRBV12-4 and J is TRBJ2-2; D gene ambiguous. Trimming shortened V by 2 bases and J by 4 bases, and 8 bases separated the two germline ends. The CDR3 is 14 amino acids. CDR3: CASSLIPGTGELFF. CDR3 nucleotide sequence: TGTGCCAGCAGTTTAATCCCAGGCACCGGGGAGCTGTTTTTT.

The chain is built from TRBV7-3 and TRBJ1-1; D remains ambiguous. V was trimmed by 2 bases and J by 6 bases, leaving 13 bases between them. The CDR3 extends over 14 amino acids. Germline loops: CDR1 SGHTA, CDR2 FQGTGA. CDR3 coding DNA: TGTGCCAGCAGCTTATCCGGGCCTCCCGCTGAAGCTTTCTTT. This translates into CASSLSGPPAEAFF. Supplemented by reference TRBV7-3 and TRBJ1-1, the full variable domain reads GAGVSQTPSNKVTEKGKYVELRCDPISGHTALYWYRQSLGQGPEFLIYFQGTGAADDSGLPNDRFFAVRPEGSVSTLKIQRTERGDSAVYLCASSLSGPPAEAFFGQGTRLTVV.

There are many counts of this clonotype. This chain connects TRBV2 to TRBJ1-2; D is unresolved. The CDR3 length is 14 residues. Germline lookup yields CDR1 SNHLY and CDR2 FYNNEI. Deletions cut 7 bases from V and 5 bases from J, with 17 bases between. The CDR3, as DNA: TGTGCCAGCACTTTTGCGCCACAGTATTATGGCTACACCTTC. This codes for CASTFAPQYYGYTF.

This clonotype was recorded a few times. The rearrangement uses TRBV11-2 and TRBJ2-2; a weak D match, TRBD2 (6 bases). CDR1 is SGHAT, CDR2 FQNNGV, per germline. CDR3 length: 16 amino acids. V was pared by 5 bases and J by 2 bases, with 15 bases between. The chain's CDR3 is CASSRGFQENTGELFF. The CDR3 DNA sequence: TGTGCCAGCAGCCGGGGGTTTCAGGAAAACACCGGGGAGCTGTTTTTT. Supplemented by reference TRBV11-2 and TRBJ2-2, the full variable domain reads EAGVAQSPRYKIIEKRQSVAFWCNPISGHATLYWYQQILGQGPKLLIQFQNNGVVDDSQLPKDRFSAERLKGVDSTLKIQPAKLEDSAVYLCASSRGFQENTGELFFGEGSRLTVL.

This clonotype has ten or more counts. The rearrangement joins TRBV2 to TRBJ1-5, with D maybe TRBD1 (6 bases). CDR1 is SNHLY, CDR2 FYNNEI, per germline. V shed 7 bases and J shed 3 bases, with 10 bases lying between them. CDR3 size: 13 residues. In DNA, the CDR3 is TGTGCCAGCACGGGACACATCAATCAGCCCCAGCATTTT. Translation gives CASTGHINQPQHF.

This clonotype showed up many times. This sequence joins TRBV12-3 or TRBV12-4 and TRBJ2-3; perhaps TRBD2 as D (6 bases). This CDR3 contains 19 residues. The ends were cut back, 3 bases at V and 2 bases at J, with 24 bases in the middle. CDR3 DNA sequence: TGTGCCAGCAGTTTTCAGCCCAAATTGTCTAGGAGGGCCACAGATACGCAGTATTTT. It encodes CASSFQPKLSRRATDTQYF.

This clonotype was recorded at least ten times. This chain joins TRBV30 and TRBJ2-6; D possibly corresponds to TRBD2 (5 bases). Trimming stripped 1 base from V and 1 base from J, with 11 bases between. This CDR3 comprises 16 residues. Germline CDR1 and CDR2: GTSNPN and SVGIG (reference sequence). CDR3 residues: CAWSALGESGANVLTF. In DNA, the CDR3 is TGTGCCTGGAGTGCCCTCGGGGAATCTGGGGCCAACGTCCTGACTTTC.

The gene calls are TRBV19 and TRBJ1-1, with TRBD1 matching over 12 bases. The CDR3 is made up of 18 amino acids. From germline, CDR1 is LNHDA and CDR2 SQIVND (reference sequence). J gave up 1 base and V 3 bases, and 9 bases lay outside the gene matches. In nucleotides, the CDR3 is TGTGCCAGTAGTATCCCCGGGACAGGGGGCAGGCGGAACACTGAAGCTTTCTTT. It is translated as CASSIPGTGGRRNTEAFF. Full variable domain (missing parts from reference TRBV19 and TRBJ1-1): DGGITQSPKYLFRKEGQNVTLSCEQNLNHDAMYWYRQDPGQGLRLIYYSQIVNDFQKGDIAEGYSVSREKKESFPLTVTSAQKNPTAFYLCASSIPGTGGRRNTEAFFGQGTRLTVV.

The chain combines TRBV6-1 with TRBJ1-2, with no clear D. The germline gives CDR1 MNHNS, CDR2 SASEGT. V lost 8 bases, J lost 7 bases, and 17 bases lay in between. The CDR3 length is 13 residues. This chain's CDR3 is CASGNSGLRGYTF. CDR3 nucleotide sequence: TGTGCCAGCGGCAATTCAGGTCTCCGTGGCTACACCTTC.

This clonotype was seen more than once but under ten times. V gene TRBV20-1 combines with J gene TRBJ1-1; D is unresolved. The CDR3 has 12 amino acids. Trimming cost V 3 bases and J 8 bases, with 13 bases left between them. Germline CDR1 and CDR2: DFQATT and SNEGSKA (reference sequence). The CDR3 reads CSASGAGPEAFF. CDR3 nucleotide sequence: TGCAGTGCTAGCGGAGCCGGGCCAGAAGCTTTCTTT.

This clonotype was picked up many times. The chain has TRBV29-1 and TRBJ1-5; 8 nucleotides agree with TRBD1. The length of the CDR3 is 16 residues. CDR1 and CDR2 from the germline V gene are SQVTM and ANQGSEA. J was trimmed by 3 bases and V by 6 bases; bases with no gene match: 13. The CDR3 nucleotides read TGCAGCGTCTCTGTAGGCGGGACAGGACACAATCAGCCCCAGCATTTT. Its protein is CSVSVGGTGHNQPQHF.

The genes are TRBV6-2 or TRBV6-3 and TRBJ1-4; unclear D gene. The CDR3 covers 16 residues. Germline CDR1 and CDR2: MNHEY and SVGEGT. V lost 0 bases and J lost 6, with 14 bases in between. The CDR3 loop reads CASSYSPERWDEKLFF. CDR3 in DNA: TGTGCCAGCAGTTACTCTCCGGAACGATGGGATGAAAAACTGTTTTTT.

The gene calls are TRBV29-1 and TRBJ2-7; D is perhaps TRBD1 or TRBD2 (5 bases each). This CDR3 is built from 12 residues. V was clipped by 5 bases and J by 1 base, with 9 bases between them. Germline CDR1 is SQVTM and CDR2 is ANQGSEA. Here the CDR3 reads CSVWGPSYEQYF. The CDR3 DNA is TGCAGCGTTTGGGGACCGTCCTACGAGCAGTACTTC.

The V and J genes are TRBV4-1 and TRBJ2-5; 7 bases fit TRBD1. CDR3 size: 14 residues. Germline loops: CDR1 MGHRA, CDR2 YSYEKL. V was pared by 3 bases and J by 6 bases, with 7 bases of the junction left unmatched. The CDR3 loop reads CASSHGDRAKTQYF. DNA of the CDR3: TGCGCCAGCAGCCACGGCGACAGGGCTAAGACCCAGTACTTC.

This clonotype was observed a few times. V is TRBV6-2 or TRBV6-3 and J is TRBJ2-1; 10 positions match TRBD1. Germline CDR1 and CDR2: MNHEY and SVGEGT. After removal of 6 bases from V and 6 bases from J, the junction contained 14 bases not matched to a gene. This CDR3 comprises 17 residues. The CDR3: CASSETGGALGFNEQFF. The CDR3 bases are TGTGCCAGCAGCGAGACAGGGGGCGCATTAGGCTTCAATGAGCAGTTCTTC.

About this clonotype itself: At one end the junction does not follow the germline gene, possibly because of a read error. The V and J genes are TRBV28 and TRBJ1-1; D ambiguous. There are 14 residues in the CDR3. The germline gives CDR1 MDHEN, CDR2 SYDVKM. CDR3 loop: CASSLSGVNTGAFF. For the CDR3, the DNA is TGTGCCAGCAGCCTTTCCGGGGTGAACACTGGAGCTTTCTTT.

This CDR3 reads CASSEPVGVEKLFF. For the CDR3, the DNA is TGTGCCAGCAGTGAACCCGTGGGGGTCGAAAAACTGTTTTTT. This sequence joins TRBV2 and TRBJ1-4; a possible D gene is TRBD1 (5 bases). Trimming left V 2 bases short and J 8 bases short, with 12 bases between. CDR1 is SNHLY, CDR2 FYNNEI, per germline. This CDR3 contains 14 residues.

This clonotype was counted between two and nine times. The chain carries TRBV20-1 and TRBJ1-1, with 8 bases identical to TRBD1. This CDR3 region has 16 residues. J was trimmed by 0 bases and V by 1 base; bases with no gene match: 7. CDR1 DFQATT and CDR2 SNEGSKA come from the germline V gene (reference sequence). This CDR3 is CSARGTGGIMNTEAFF. Here the CDR3 DNA reads TGCAGTGCTAGAGGAACAGGGGGAATAATGAACACTGAAGCTTTCTTT.

A word on this clonotype: At one end, the junction sequence differs from germline, possibly due to a read error. The V gene is TRBV6-1, the J gene TRBJ2-7; 7 bases align to TRBD2. From germline, CDR1 is MNHNS and CDR2 SASEGT. The CDR3 contains 14 residues. The CDR3 here is CASSEAGTSYEQYF. The CDR3 region has the DNA TGTGCCAGCAGCGAAGCGGGAACTTCCTACGAGCAGTACTTC.